This TCR beta chain was sequenced for a study of CD8+ T cells in alopecia areata. Study outcomes and limitations: An increase in clonality over normal scalp was evident in lesional scalp, especially alopecia totalis/universalis.

Treatment noted: oral pan-JAK inhibitor, 5-10 mg twice daily. The sequencing template was cDNA reverse transcribed from extracted RNA. The method was immunoSEQ multiplex PCR; TCRdb's version includes in-frame clones alone and lacks a portion of them. The table shows some 220,000 clones, with more than 45% occurring only once. This clone was counted a few times. Its specificity is not known. This CDR3 region has 15 residues. The chain links TRBV21-1 to TRBJ2-7; TRBD2 reflects the table's D call only, with no check against the DNA. TRBV21-1 is tagged as a pseudogene. Material: CD4+ T cells sorted from blood, obtained at week 4, from a patient treated with tofacitinib. The clonotype was recovered from a human donor with alopecia areata. In DNA, the CDR3 is TGTGCCAGCAGCAAAATGGGAGAAGAAACCTACGAGCAGTACTTC. The encoded protein is CASSKMGEETYEQYF.